The 12 T cell receptor beta chains in this list originate from one sample, sequenced in a study of immune evolution from preneoplasia to lung adenocarcinoma. TCRdb's table, derived via immunoSEQ multiplex PCR, lists solely in-frame clones and lacks some. The sample yields 9,000 to 10,000 clones, about 80% seen once. Sequencing was performed on FFPE minimally invasive lung adenocarcinoma tissue. These receptors all stem from a person aged 70 to 80 with lung adenocarcinoma. Some clones in this sample may be carry-over from other donors' samples.

V and J are TRBV18 and TRBJ1-4; perhaps TRBD1 as D (5 bases). Germline CDR1 reads KGHSH; CDR2 reads LQKENI. The CDR3 sequence is 14 residues long. The germline V and J ends were trimmed by 5 bases and 3 bases, with 10 bases remaining between them. CDR3 amino acids: CASSSGGANEKLFF. DNA for the CDR3: TGTGCCAGCTCATCGGGGGGAGCTAATGAAAAACTGTTTTTT.

This rearrangement joins TRBV28 to TRBJ1-4; tentatively, D is TRBD1 (6 bases). The ends were cut back, 6 bases at V and 6 bases at J, with 17 bases in the middle. Germline-derived CDR1 and CDR2 are MDHEN and SYDVKM. CDR3 length equals 15 residues. The chain's CDR3 is CASSSQGERDEKLFF. The CDR3 region has the DNA TGTGCCAGCAGCTCACAGGGCGAAAGGGATGAAAAACTGTTTTTT.

CDR3 DNA: TGTGCCAGCAGCCGAGATAGGGGTGCTGAAGCTTTCTTT. This sequence encodes CASSRDRGAEAFF. The chain has TRBV5-4 and TRBJ1-1, with TRBD1 as a possible D gene (5 bases). V was shortened by 4 bases and J by 6 bases, with 13 bases between the two germline ends. Per the germline V gene, CDR1 is SGHNT and CDR2 is YYREEE (reference sequence). CDR3 length: 13 residues.

J is TRBJ1-4 and V is TRBV9, with TRBD1 matching 9 bases. V lost 3 bases and J lost 8; bases outside the gene matches: 8. The CDR3 extends over 15 amino acids. In germline, CDR1 is SGDLS, CDR2 YYNGEE. CDR3 region: CASSDPGTGSEKLFF. The CDR3 coding sequence is TGTGCCAGCAGCGACCCCGGGACAGGGTCAGAAAAACTGTTTTTT.

The chain uses TRBV27 and TRBJ2-7; D perhaps matches TRBD2 (7 bases). Germline CDR1 is MNHEY and CDR2 is SMNVEV (reference sequence). The V gene lost 2 bases and the J gene lost 6 bases, with 11 bases spanning the gap. The CDR3 runs 13 residues. This CDR3 reads CASSLIGGGEQYF. For the CDR3, the DNA is TGTGCCAGCAGTTTAATAGGGGGGGGCGAGCAGTACTTC.

The CDR3 is CASSQDRVKQYF. In DNA, the CDR3 is TGTGCCAGCAGCCAAGACAGGGTAAAGCAGTACTTC. The chain uses TRBV14 and TRBJ2-7; TRBD1 might be the D (5 bases). V dropped 0 bases and J dropped 8 bases, with 8 bases sitting between them. The germline gives CDR1 SGHDN, CDR2 FVKESK. The CDR3 contains 12 residues. The full variable domain, with the rest looked up from reference TRBV14 and TRBJ2-7, is EAGVTQFPSHSVIEKGQTVTLRCDPISGHDNLYWYRRVMGKEIKFLLHFVKESKQDESGMPNNRFLAERTGGTYSTLKVQPAELEDSGVYFCASSQDRVKQYFGPGTRLTVT.

The genes are TRBV7-8 and TRBJ1-5; the match to TRBD1 covers 11 bases. This CDR3 is built from 19 residues. Per the germline V gene, CDR1 is SGHVS and CDR2 is FQNEAQ. Trimming at V came to 2 bases and at J to 5 bases, leaving 14 bases not matched to a gene. The DNA for the CDR3 is TGTGCCAGCAGCTTAAGTGGGGCCCGGGACAGGGGGTTCTATCAGCCCCAGCATTTT. Translating it yields CASSLSGARDRGFYQPQHF. The variable domain in full, with the rest retrieved from reference TRBV7-8 and TRBJ1-5, is GAGVSQSPRYKVAKRGQDVALRCDPISGHVSLFWYQQALGQGPEFLTYFQNEAQLDKSGLPSDRFFAERPEGSVSTLKIQRTQQEDSAVYLCASSLSGARDRGFYQPQHFGDGTRLSIL.

The V gene is TRBV30, the J gene TRBJ1-5, with 7 bases aligning to TRBD1. Germline V lookup: CDR1 GTSNPN, CDR2 SVGIG (reference sequence). The V and J ends lost 4 bases and 2 bases, in that order; junction bases with no gene match: 5. This CDR3 spans 14 amino acids. The CDR3 bases are TGTGCCTGGAACAGGGGAGGGGGCAATCAGCCCCAGCATTTT. Translating gives CAWNRGGGNQPQHF.

As DNA, the CDR3 is TGTGCCAGCAGCTATAACAGGGGTGAGCAGTTCTTC. It codes for CASSYNRGEQFF. The chain recombines TRBV14 with TRBJ2-1, with TRBD1 matching over 7 bases. Germline values: CDR1 SGHDN, CDR2 FVKESK. CDR3 size: 12 residues. Trimming cost V 5 bases and J 9 bases; bases outside gene matches: 4.

This clone was recorded once. This rearrangement joins TRBV6-5 to TRBJ1-1; no reliable D call. The CDR3 covers 14 residues. V lost 5 bases, J lost 4 bases, and 14 bases lay in between. Germline V gene sequence: CDR1 MNHEY, CDR2 SVGAGI. The CDR3 bases are TGTGCCAGCAGTCAAGAGTCGGTGGTCACTGAAGCTTTCTTT. Translating it yields CASSQESVVTEAFF.

The chain combines TRBV6-5 with TRBJ1-1; 10 bases are shared with TRBD1. CDR3 size: 14 residues. Losses at the gene ends were 4 bases for V and 5 bases for J; bases not matched to a gene: 4. CDR1 MNHEY and CDR2 SVGAGI come from the germline V gene. The CDR3 is CASSLDRGITEAFF. The CDR3 coding sequence is TGTGCCAGCAGTTTGGACAGGGGGATTACTGAAGCTTTCTTT.

This clone was found a few times. The V call is TRBV30, the J call TRBJ1-1, with 7 bases matching TRBD1. The J segment lost 3 bases and the V segment lost 8 bases, leaving 9 bases of the junction unmatched. The CDR3 has 13 amino acids. Germline loops: CDR1 GTSNPN, CDR2 SVGIG (reference sequence). The CDR3 nucleotides read TGTGCCGCCGGGGACAGTGCCGACACTGAAGCTTTCTTT. Translation gives CAAGDSADTEAFF.